The 20 T cell receptor beta chains below come from one sample, sequenced in a study of Graves' ophthalmopathy and Graves' hyperthyroidism. For repertoire sequencing, the TCR beta CDR3 regions were amplified from RNA transcripts. HTBI primers were employed in first-round RT-PCR, then a second-round multiplex PCR followed. TCRdb redid the calling of the multiplex PCR reads with MiXCR, one entry per CDR3 protein. The table records approximately 1.2 million distinct CDR3 sequences, 35% to 45% of them present only once. The sequencing input was peripheral blood or thyroid tissue (not recorded which). The receptors were gathered from an adult man with Graves' hyperthyroidism.

This chain uses TRBV19 with TRBJ2-7; TRBD1 matches 7 bases. J lost 0 bases, V lost 5 bases, and 7 bases had no gene match. The CDR3 spans 15 residues. CDR1 LNHDA and CDR2 SQIVND come from the germline V gene (reference sequence). The CDR3 loop reads CASSLGTDGSYEQYF. The CDR3 bases are TGTGCCAGTAGTCTCGGGACAGATGGCTCCTACGAGCAGTACTTC.

This chain uses TRBV19 with TRBJ1-2, with D hard to call. The CDR3 is 13 residues long. The germline CDR1 and CDR2 sequences are LNHDA and SQIVND (reference sequence). Trimming pared 8 bases from V and 8 bases from J, leaving 18 bases between. The CDR3 nucleotides read TGTGCCAGTGCTAGGGCTCAGGCAAGGGGCTACACCTTC. This codes for CASARAQARGYTF.

V and J are TRBV12-3 or TRBV12-4 and TRBJ2-5; possible D gene TRBD2, 5 bases. This CDR3 has 13 amino acids. The V and J ends lost 7 bases and 5 bases respectively, with 14 bases between them. CDR3 bases: TGTGCCAGCACCCTGGGAGAGAGGGAGACCCAGTACTTC. This encodes CASTLGERETQYF.

This clonotype appeared many times. This chain links TRBV10-3 with TRBJ1-1; D not resolved. This CDR3 is 14 amino acids long. Germline lookup yields CDR1 ENHRY and CDR2 SYGVKD. V was pared by 2 bases and J by 7 bases, with 14 bases between. In DNA, the CDR3 is TGTGCCATCAGTGAGGAGGGCGATCGCGATGAAGCTTTCTTT. This sequence encodes CAISEEGDRDEAFF.

J is TRBJ1-3 and V is TRBV5-1; unclear D gene. The V end lost 2 bases, the J end lost 0 bases, and 15 bases lay between the germline ends. The V gene's germline CDR1 is SGHRS and CDR2 YFSETQ. This CDR3 contains 17 residues. CDR3 residues: CASSFTSGRTSGNTIYF. CDR3 DNA: TGCGCCAGCAGCTTCACTTCGGGCAGAACCTCTGGAAACACCATATATTTT.

This clonotype was counted many times. This rearrangement joins TRBV7-9 to TRBJ1-6, with 7 bases that match TRBD1. This CDR3 is 17 amino acids long. V lost 6 bases to trimming and J lost 0 bases; unmatched junction nucleotides: 8. Germline V gene lookup returns CDR1 SEHNR and CDR2 FQNEAQ (reference sequence). The CDR3 loop reads CASRSDRESSYNSPLHF. CDR3 bases: TGTGCCAGCAGGTCTGACAGGGAAAGCTCCTATAATTCACCCCTCCACTTT.

In its sample, this clonotype was seen a few times. The chain employs TRBV7-9 and TRBJ1-5; 8 nucleotides match TRBD1. Germline CDR1 SEHNR, CDR2 FQNEAQ (reference sequence). This CDR3 is built from 16 residues. J was trimmed by 5 bases and V by 5 bases; bases with no gene match: 11. DNA for the CDR3: TGTGCCAGCAGCCAACAGGGGGGTTCAGTCTATCAGCCCCAGCATTTT. Translated, it gives CASSQQGGSVYQPQHF.

This clonotype was counted only a few times. J is TRBJ2-7 and V is TRBV7-2, with 7 positions matching TRBD1. The CDR3 is made up of 16 amino acids. Germline V lookup: CDR1 SGHTA, CDR2 FQGNSA. With V trimmed by 4 bases and J by 4 bases, 13 bases remained unmatched. The CDR3 DNA reads as TGTGCCAGCAGCTACCGAGGGGGCGCCGGTAGATACGAGCAGTACTTC. This translates into CASSYRGGAGRYEQYF.

This clonotype was counted at least ten times. This chain uses TRBV19 with TRBJ1-5, with 8 bases fitting TRBD1. CDR1 is LNHDA and CDR2 is SQIVND in the germline V gene (reference sequence). J was trimmed by 4 bases and V by 3 bases; bases with no gene match: 5. CDR3 length equals 15 residues. In DNA form, the CDR3 reads TGTGCCAGTAGTATGGTGGACAGGGTAAATCAGCCCCAGCATTTT. This translates into CASSMVDRVNQPQHF.

The chain uses TRBV7-2 and TRBJ2-2; 14 positions match TRBD2. CDR3 length: 16 residues. V lost 6 bases, J lost 8 bases, and 8 bases stayed unmatched. From germline, CDR1 is SGHTA and CDR2 FQGNSA. The CDR3 DNA reads as TGTGCCAGCAGACAGGGACTAGCGGGAGTATCGGGGGAGCTGTTTTTT. It specifies CASRQGLAGVSGELFF.

This clonotype was counted ten times or more. V gene TRBV7-9 combines with J gene TRBJ2-5; 13 bases fit TRBD2. The CDR3 is 16 residues long. Germline CDR1 and CDR2: SEHNR and FQNEAQ (reference sequence). Unmatched junction bases numbered 7, after V lost 4 bases and J lost 5 bases. CDR3 DNA: TGTGCCAGCAGCTCCTCCTTGACTAGCGGGAGGGAGACCCAGTACTTC. As protein: CASSSSLTSGRETQYF.

This clonotype was found once. The V gene is TRBV15, the J gene TRBJ1-5, with 8 bases identical to TRBD1. Germline CDR1 reads LNHNV; CDR2 reads YYDKDF (reference sequence). V lost 1 base and J lost 2; bases outside the gene matches: 4. This CDR3 region has 16 residues. The CDR3 coding sequence is TGTGCCACCAGCAGAGTGGCAGGGGGCGGCAATCAGCCCCAGCATTTT. Translation: CATSRVAGGGNQPQHF. Full variable domain (rest looked up from reference TRBV15 and TRBJ1-5): DAMVIQNPRYQVTQFGKPVTLSCSQTLNHNVMYWYQQKSSQAPKLLFHYYDKDFNNEADTPDNFQSRRPNTSFCFLDIRSPGLGDTAMYLCATSRVAGGGNQPQHFGDGTRLSIL.

This clonotype occurred many times. The gene calls are TRBV7-3 and TRBJ2-5, with TRBD1 matching over 7 bases. CDR3 size: 14 residues. With V trimmed by 8 bases and J by 5 bases, 11 bases remained unmatched. The germline gives CDR1 SGHTA, CDR2 FQGTGA. As DNA, the CDR3 is TGTGCCAGCGCCAGGGGGTCCGGATCGGAGACCCAGTACTTC. Translation: CASARGSGSETQYF.

Ten or more counts support this clonotype. The chain links TRBV7-9 to TRBJ1-4; maybe TRBD1 (6 bases). The germline V and J ends were trimmed by 5 bases and 8 bases, with 18 bases remaining between them. The CDR3 totals 15 residues. Germline-derived CDR1 and CDR2 are SEHNR and FQNEAQ (reference sequence). DNA for the CDR3: TGTGCCAGCAGCGGCAACAGGGAAGGGAGAGAAAAACTGTTTTTT. Amino acids: CASSGNREGREKLFF.

This clonotype showed up many times. The chain uses TRBV15 and TRBJ1-6; D may be TRBD1 (5 bases). The CDR3 consists of 16 residues. Germline CDR1 and CDR2: LNHNV and YYDKDF (reference sequence). Trimming removed 3 bases at V and 9 bases at J, with 18 bases between. The CDR3, as DNA: TGTGCCACCAGCAGCAGATTTGGGACTGGCGCTTCACCCCTCCACTTT. This translates into CATSSRFGTGASPLHF.

V gene TRBV29-1 combines with J gene TRBJ2-3, with unresolved D. Trimming shortened V by 1 base and J by 4 bases, and 15 bases separated the two germline ends. CDR3 size: 15 residues. The germline V gene encodes CDR1 SQVTM and CDR2 ANQGSEA. As DNA, the CDR3 is TGCAGCGTTGAAGGTCCTCAAGAAAGATCAGATACGCAGTATTTT. As protein: CSVEGPQERSDTQYF.

The J gene is TRBJ2-7, the V gene TRBV20-1; 7 positions agree with TRBD1. Per germline, CDR1 DFQATT and CDR2 SNEGSKA (reference sequence). CDR3 length: 17 amino acids. With V trimmed by 7 bases and J by 5 bases, 23 bases remained unmatched. CDR3 sequence reads: CSGMIASSSRQGHEQYF. CDR3 nucleotides: TGCAGTGGTATGATTGCCAGCAGCTCGAGACAGGGTCACGAGCAGTACTTC.

This clonotype was seen at least ten times. V and J are TRBV7-3 and TRBJ1-6, with 7 bases lining up with TRBD1. The ends lost 0 bases at V and 6 bases at J; junction bases unmatched: 2. Germline V lookup: CDR1 SGHTA, CDR2 FQGTGA. CDR3 length: 15 amino acids. The CDR3 reads CASSLTGQRNSPLHF. As DNA, the CDR3 is TGTGCCAGCAGCTTAACGGGACAGCGTAATTCACCCCTCCACTTT.

Comments on this clonotype: Germline is not matched at one junction end, which may reflect a read error. The V gene is TRBV10-1, the J gene TRBJ1-1; 7 bases agree with TRBD1. Germline V gene lookup returns CDR1 WNHNN and CDR2 SYGVQD (reference sequence). The CDR3 sequence is 16 residues long. The CDR3 bases are TGTGCCAGCAGCCGAGGGGGACAGACGGGATCTCGGGGAGCTTTCTTT. It encodes CASSRGGQTGSRGAFF.

In this sample, this clonotype turned up many times. The V and J genes are TRBV7-9 and TRBJ2-6; tentatively, D is TRBD2 (5 bases). V gave up 7 bases and J gave up 1 base, with 8 bases separating them. This CDR3 is built from 14 residues. CDR1 is SEHNR, CDR2 FQNEAQ, per germline (reference sequence). Here the CDR3 DNA reads TGTGCCAGCATTCGAGGGTCTGGGGCCAACGTCCTGACTTTC. This sequence encodes CASIRGSGANVLTF.